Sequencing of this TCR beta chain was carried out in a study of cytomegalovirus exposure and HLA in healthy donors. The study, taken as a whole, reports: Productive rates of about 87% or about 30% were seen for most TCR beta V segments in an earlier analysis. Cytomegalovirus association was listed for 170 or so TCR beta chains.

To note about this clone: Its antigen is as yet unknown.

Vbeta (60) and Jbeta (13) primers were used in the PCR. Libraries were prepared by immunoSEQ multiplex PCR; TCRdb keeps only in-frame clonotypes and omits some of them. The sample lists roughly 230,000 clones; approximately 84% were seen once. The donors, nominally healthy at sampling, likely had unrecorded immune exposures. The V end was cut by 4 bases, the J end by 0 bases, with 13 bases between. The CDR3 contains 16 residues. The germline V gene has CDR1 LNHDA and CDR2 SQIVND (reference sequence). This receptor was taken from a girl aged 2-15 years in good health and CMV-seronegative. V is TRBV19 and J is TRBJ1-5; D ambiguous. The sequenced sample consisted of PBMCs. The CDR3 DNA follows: TGTGCCAGTAGTAGCTCGGGAGTGCTTAGCAATCAGCCCCAGCATTTT. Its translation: CASSSSGVLSNQPQHF.